This T cell receptor beta chain is from a study of T cell changes during pregnancy in multiple sclerosis. The table lists this clone with a count of one. Assay used: immunoSEQ multiplex PCR; TCRdb lists only in-frame clones, some missing. The sample has roughly 99,000 clones, less than 95% seen once; the top ten hold over 0.65%. The TCR originated in a female donor in good health, enrolled as a control in a pregnancy study. The material was peripheral blood, obtained in the third trimester of pregnancy.

The CDR3 protein is CAWSASGIRETQYF. CDR3 nucleotides: TGTGCCTGGAGTGCTAGCGGGATAAGGGAGACCCAGTACTTC. This sequence joins TRBV30 and TRBJ2-5; TRBD2 agrees at 9 bases. This CDR3 comprises 14 residues. Germline trimming cut 1 base from V and 5 bases from J; bases unmatched to any gene: 5. In germline, CDR1 is GTSNPN, CDR2 SVGIG (reference sequence).